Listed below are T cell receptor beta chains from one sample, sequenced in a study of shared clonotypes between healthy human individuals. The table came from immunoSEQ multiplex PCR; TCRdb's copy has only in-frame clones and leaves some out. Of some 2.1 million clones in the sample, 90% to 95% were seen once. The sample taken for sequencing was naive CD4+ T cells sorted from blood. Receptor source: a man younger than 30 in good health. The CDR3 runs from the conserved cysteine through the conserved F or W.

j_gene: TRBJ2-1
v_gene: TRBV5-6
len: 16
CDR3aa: CASTRKGLPGGNEQFF

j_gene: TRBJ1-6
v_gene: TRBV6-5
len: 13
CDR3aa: CASSYEGNSPLHF

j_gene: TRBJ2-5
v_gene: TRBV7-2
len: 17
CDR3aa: CASSLVPLTGGWETQYF

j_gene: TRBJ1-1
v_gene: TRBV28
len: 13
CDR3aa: CASSLFGPIEAFF

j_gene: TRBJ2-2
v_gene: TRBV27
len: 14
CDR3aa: CASKGGLNTGELFF

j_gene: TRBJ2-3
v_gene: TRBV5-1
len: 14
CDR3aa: CASSAGQGTDTQYF

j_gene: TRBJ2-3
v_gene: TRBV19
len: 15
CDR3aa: CASTPRDRSTDTQYF

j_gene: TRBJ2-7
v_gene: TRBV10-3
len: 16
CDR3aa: CAISEWVGTGSYEQYF

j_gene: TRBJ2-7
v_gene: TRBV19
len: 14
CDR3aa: CASSMQGNNYEQYF

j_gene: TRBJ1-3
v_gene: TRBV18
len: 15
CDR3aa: CASSPKQASGNTIYF

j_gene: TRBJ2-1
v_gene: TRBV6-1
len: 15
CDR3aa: CASSVDRGSYNEQFF

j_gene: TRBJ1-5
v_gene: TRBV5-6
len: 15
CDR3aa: CASSRGQGVNQPQHF

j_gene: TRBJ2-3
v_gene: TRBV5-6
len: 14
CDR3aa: CASSLVQGRDTQYF

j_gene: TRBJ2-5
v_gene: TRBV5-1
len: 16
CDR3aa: CASSTLGSAGQETQYF

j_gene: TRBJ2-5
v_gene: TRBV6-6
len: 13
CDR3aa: CASSYSPPETQYF

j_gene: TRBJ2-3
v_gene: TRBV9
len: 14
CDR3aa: CASSGGTSADTQYF

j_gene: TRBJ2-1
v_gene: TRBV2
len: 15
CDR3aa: CASSEGPGALGEQFF

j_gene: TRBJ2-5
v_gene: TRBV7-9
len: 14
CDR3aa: CASSLDVVYETQYF

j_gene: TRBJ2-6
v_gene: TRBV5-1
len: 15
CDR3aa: CASSLEWTGANVLTF

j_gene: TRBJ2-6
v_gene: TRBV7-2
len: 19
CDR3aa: CASSLVRDRVISGANVLTF

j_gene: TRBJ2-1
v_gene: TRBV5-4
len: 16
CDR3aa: CASSFQRERSYNEQFF

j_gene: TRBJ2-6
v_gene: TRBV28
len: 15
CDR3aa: CASSLSGSGANVLTF

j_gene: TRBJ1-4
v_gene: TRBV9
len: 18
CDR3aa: CASSPSSGTSATNEKLFF

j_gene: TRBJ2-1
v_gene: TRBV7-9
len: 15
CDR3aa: CASSLGGGTYNEQFF

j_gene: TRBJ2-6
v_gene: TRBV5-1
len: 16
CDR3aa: CASSSGTGVGANVLTF

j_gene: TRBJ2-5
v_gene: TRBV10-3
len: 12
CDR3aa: CAIRQGGETQYF

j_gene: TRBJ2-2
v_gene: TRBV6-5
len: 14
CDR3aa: CASSRTGSTGELFF

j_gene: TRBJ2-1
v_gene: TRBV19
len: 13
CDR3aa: CASSIEQHNEQFF

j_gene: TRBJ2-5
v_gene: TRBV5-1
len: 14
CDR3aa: CASSSTGGLETQYF

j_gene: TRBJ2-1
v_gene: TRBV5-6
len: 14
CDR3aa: CASSLLLGMGEQFF

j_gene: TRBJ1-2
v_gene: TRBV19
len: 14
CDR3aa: CASSIARAFRGYTF

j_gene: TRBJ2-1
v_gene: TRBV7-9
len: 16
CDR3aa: CASSLGTSGWEGEQFF

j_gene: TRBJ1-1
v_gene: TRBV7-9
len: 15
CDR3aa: CASSSGTSLNTEAFF

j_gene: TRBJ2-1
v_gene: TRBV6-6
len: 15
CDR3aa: CASSYGELSHNEQFF

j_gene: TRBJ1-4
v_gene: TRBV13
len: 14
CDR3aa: CASSFMGYGEKLFF

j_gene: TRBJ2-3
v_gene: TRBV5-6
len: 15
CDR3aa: CASSLGQSSTDTQYF

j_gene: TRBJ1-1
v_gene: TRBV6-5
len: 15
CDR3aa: CASSSRARMNTEAFF

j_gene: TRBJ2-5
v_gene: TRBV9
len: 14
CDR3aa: CASSVGGLRETQYF

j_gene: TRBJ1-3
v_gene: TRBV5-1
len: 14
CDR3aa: CASSAGSSGNTIYF

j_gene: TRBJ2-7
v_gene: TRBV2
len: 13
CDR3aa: CASTVTYSYEQYF

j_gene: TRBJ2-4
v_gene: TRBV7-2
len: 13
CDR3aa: CASSSDRGNIQYF

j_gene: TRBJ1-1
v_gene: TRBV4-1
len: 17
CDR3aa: CASSQRLLPGGHTEAFF

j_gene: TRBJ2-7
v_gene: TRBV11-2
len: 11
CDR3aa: CASSLGGVTYF

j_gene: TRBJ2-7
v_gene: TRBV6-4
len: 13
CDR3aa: CATEGLTFYEQYF

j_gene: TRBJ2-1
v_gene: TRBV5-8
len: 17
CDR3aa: CASSFPSGPIFLPEQFF

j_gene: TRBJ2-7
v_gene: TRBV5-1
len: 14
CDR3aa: CASRGASRNYEQYF

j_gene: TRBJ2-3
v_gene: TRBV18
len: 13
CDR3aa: CASSPPNGDTQYF

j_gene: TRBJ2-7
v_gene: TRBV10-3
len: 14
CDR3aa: CASKRGGSSYEQYF

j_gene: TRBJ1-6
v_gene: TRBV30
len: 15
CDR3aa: CAWSVGQGFNSPLHF

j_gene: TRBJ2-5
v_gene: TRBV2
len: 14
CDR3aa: CASSGQGAQETQYF

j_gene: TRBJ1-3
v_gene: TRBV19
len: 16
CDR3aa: CASIPEGGSPGNTIYF

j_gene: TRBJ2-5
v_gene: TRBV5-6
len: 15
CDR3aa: CASRKGTGGRETQYF

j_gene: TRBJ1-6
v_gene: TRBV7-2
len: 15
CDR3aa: CASSFSQGSHSPLHF

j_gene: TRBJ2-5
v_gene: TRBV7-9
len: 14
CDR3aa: CASSPGLALETQYF